This TCR beta chain was captured by sequencing in a study of CD8 T cells in Susac syndrome (dated by TCRdb to between 2017 and 2020). Regarding the study in general: The study used repertoire sequencing to test whether antigen drove CD8+ T cell activation and differentiation in Susac syndrome. What the study reported, not specific to this receptor: The number of individuals in the TCR sequencing and HLA analysis was recognized as being relatively small.

RNA was extracted using the RNeasy kit, and roughly 0.45 to 1 microgram was reverse transcribed with random hexamers. The immunoSEQ multiplex PCR assay, covering 54 Vbeta and 13 Jbeta segments, was used to amplify TCR beta CDR3 regions. PCR amplification bias was corrected using a synthetic template baseline for primer optimization and computational correction. The paper's data handling went like this. Only productive sequences were kept, with reads annotated to V, D and J genes according to IMGT and analyzed in immunoSEQ Analyzer. To calculate clonality, Shannon entropy was normalized by log2 of the number of productive unique sequences and then subtracted from one. For each patient and control, public and private clones were evaluated within the 100 most prevalent clones. Clones were defined as Susac-specific if absent from the healthy and MS cohorts, from 1052 published viral clones and from other ImmuneACCESS disease sequences. TCRdb cleaned the public reads at Q25 with fastp, built clones with MiXCR and kept in-frame beta chains. Each CDR3 protein appears once, grouped with its most common genes and DNA. TCRdb's processing, not the authors' own work, is the source of the V and J calls. Here the sample has 150,000 to 200,000 distinct CDR3 sequences; under 95% occur a single time. The ten largest clones capture 0.065% to 0.085% of the sample.

Peripheral blood CD8+ and CD4+ T cells from healthy donors, Susac syndrome patients and multiple sclerosis patients were profiled using high-throughput TCR beta sequencing. Healthy donors were age- and sex-matched controls. Bulk CD8+ and CD4+ T cells were purified by magnetic negative isolation, whereas CD8+ TEMRA cells were enriched by FACS. Blood was collected in EDTA tubes and processed within 24 hours, with PBMCs isolated through density gradient centrifugation. PBMCs intended for TCR sequencing were cryopreserved in liquid nitrogen and thawed later in a water bath at 37 degrees C. Purity of sorted or isolated CD4+, CD8+ and CD8+ TEMRA cells was at least 90%. For this clonotype: No antigen is known for it. No clone much larger than this one lies a single base away; base qualities are absent.

CDR1 is given as MGHRA and CDR2 as YSYEKL, both from the germline V gene. From the cysteine up to the phenylalanine, the CDR3 has a length of 14 residues. Solely the CDR3 DNA is kept, with 42 bases framed from the first base. V and J lose 3 bases and 2 bases, and a span of 9 bases separates them. Sequencing was carried out using CD4+ T cells from PBMCs. The chain was built from TRBV4-1 and TRBJ2-3; there is no confident call for the D gene. The clonotype was recovered from a human donor in good health. CDR3 sequence: CASSHSPVTDTQYF. In nucleotides, the sequence is TGCGCCAGCAGCCATAGCCCGGTCACAGATACGCAGTATTTT.